These 24 T cell receptor beta chains share one sample of origin, sequenced in a study of PD-1 blockade in classical Hodgkin lymphoma. The sample's time point: cycle 4 day 1 (C4D1), after about 6 weeks of nivolumab. Exposure to brentuximab vedotin varied, and each patient had relapsed following autologous stem cell transplantation. Profiled with immunoSEQ multiplex PCR; TCRdb holds only in-frame clones, not every one. Among over 60,000 clones, 85% to 95% were seen once, and the ten largest hold approximately 8%. Source: peripheral blood mononuclear cells (PBMCs), taken before the fourth cycle of nivolumab. These receptor sequences come from a human donor with classical Hodgkin lymphoma.

The J gene is TRBJ1-5, the V gene TRBV19; D is uncertain. The CDR3 runs to 13 residues. V was pared by 5 bases and J by 4 bases, with 9 bases between. The germline V gene encodes CDR1 LNHDA and CDR2 SQIVND (reference sequence). The CDR3 here is CASSGGKNQPQHF. CDR3 in DNA: TGTGCCAGTAGTGGCGGTAAGAATCAGCCCCAGCATTTT.

This clone was detected a few times. The chain combines TRBV10-3 with TRBJ2-7, with TRBD1 matching 8 bases. Per the germline V gene, CDR1 is ENHRY and CDR2 is SYGVKD. The CDR3 is 14 residues long. The trim removed 2 bases at V and 1 base at J, leaving 1 base unmatched. As DNA, the CDR3 is TGTGCCATCAGTGAGACAGGGGGTTCCTACGAGCAGTACTTC. Translated: CAISETGGSYEQYF.

In DNA, the CDR3 is TGTGCCAGCAGCTTGGGGTACAGGGGTAAAAACGAGCAGTACTTC. This codes for CASSLGYRGKNEQYF. The rearrangement joins TRBV5-8 to TRBJ2-7; 7 nucleotides align to TRBD1. V shed 0 bases and J 5 bases; nucleotides not matched to a gene: 8. The CDR3 consists of 15 residues. Germline loops: CDR1 SGHTS, CDR2 YDEGEE.

This clone was observed a handful of times. V is TRBV5-1 and J is TRBJ2-2, with TRBD1 matching 7 bases. CDR3 length: 15 residues. The V segment lost 4 bases and the J segment 1 base; nucleotides outside the gene matches: 4. Germline V lookup: CDR1 SGHRS, CDR2 YFSETQ. The CDR3 bases are TGCGCCAGCAGCCCCCGACAGGGGAACACCGGGGAGCTGTTTTTT. Its translation: CASSPRQGNTGELFF.

V is TRBV7-6 and J is TRBJ1-4; D remains unclear. The CDR3 has 17 amino acids. From germline, CDR1 is SGHVS and CDR2 FNYEAQ. V shed 6 bases and J shed 0 bases, with 17 bases lying between them. CDR3 in amino acids: CASRPGIAKATNEKLFF. Here the CDR3 DNA reads TGTGCCAGCAGACCCGGAATAGCCAAAGCAACTAATGAAAAACTGTTTTTT.

This chain connects TRBV28 to TRBJ2-7; D may be TRBD2 (7 bases). The V gene lost 3 bases and the J gene lost 3 bases, with 15 bases spanning the gap. Germline V gives CDR1 MDHEN, CDR2 SYDVKM. The CDR3 has 15 amino acids. The CDR3 region is CASSLRIGGVYEQYF. CDR3 bases: TGTGCCAGCAGTTTGCGCATAGGGGGGGTCTACGAGCAGTACTTC.

The J gene is TRBJ2-3, the V gene TRBV14; D remains unclear. The germline V gene encodes CDR1 SGHDN and CDR2 FVKESK. V lost 8 bases to trimming and J lost 1 base, with 13 bases between them. The CDR3 runs to 14 residues. The CDR3 coding sequence is TGTGCCAGCGGACGGTGGTCGGGCACAGATACGCAGTATTTT. Encoded protein: CASGRWSGTDTQYF.

The rearrangement links TRBV2 to TRBJ2-1, with D hard to call. The CDR3 runs 14 residues. V shed 4 bases and J shed 4 bases, with 11 bases lying between them. The germline CDR1 and CDR2 sequences are SNHLY and FYNNEI. This chain's CDR3 is CASSVVPVYNEQFF. The CDR3 region has the DNA TGTGCCAGCAGTGTCGTTCCCGTTTACAATGAGCAGTTCTTC.

The rearrangement joins TRBV29-1 to TRBJ2-7, with TRBD1 matching over 9 bases. This CDR3 spans 14 amino acids. V was pared by 4 bases and J by 0 bases, with 4 bases of the junction left unmatched. Germline V gene lookup returns CDR1 SQVTM and CDR2 ANQGSEA. CDR3 nucleotides: TGCAGCGTTGGTGGGACAGGGAGCTCCTACGAGCAGTACTTC. Translation: CSVGGTGSSYEQYF.

The CDR3, as DNA: TGTGCCAGCAGTTACTCGTGGGGGTACGAGCAGTACTTC. Its protein product is CASSYSWGYEQYF. The chain carries TRBV6-5 and TRBJ2-7; D is tentatively TRBD1 or TRBD2 (5 bases each). Germline V gives CDR1 MNHEY, CDR2 SVGAGI. V was clipped by 0 bases and J by 4 bases, with 7 bases between them. The CDR3 contains 13 residues.

A single count supports this clone. This chain uses TRBV5-1 with TRBJ2-2; 8 nucleotides align to TRBD1. This CDR3 region has 16 residues. CDR1 and CDR2 (germline): SGHRS, YFSETQ. The trim removed 4 bases at V and 6 bases at J, leaving 11 bases unmatched. The CDR3 sequence is CASSAAGQGGPGELFF. DNA of the CDR3: TGCGCCAGCAGCGCGGCAGGACAGGGAGGTCCCGGGGAGCTGTTTTTT.

This rearrangement joins TRBV6-1 to TRBJ2-1; D is unclear. This CDR3 comprises 12 residues. Looked up from germline, CDR1 is MNHNS and CDR2 is SASEGT. Trimming stripped 2 bases from V and 6 bases from J, with 5 bases between. The CDR3 protein is CASSEFLNEQFF. CDR3 sequence (DNA): TGTGCCAGCAGTGAATTCCTCAATGAGCAGTTCTTC.

This rearrangement joins TRBV18 to TRBJ2-1, with 9 bases fitting TRBD2. The CDR3 has 17 residues. Per the germline V gene, CDR1 is KGHSH and CDR2 is LQKENI. Unmatched junction bases numbered 12, after V lost 2 bases and J lost 7 bases. CDR3 DNA: TGTGCCAGCTCACCAATCGTTCAAGCGGGAGGTCGTAATGAGCAGTTCTTC. This codes for CASSPIVQAGGRNEQFF.

This clone showed up just once. V usage is TRBV6-1 and J usage is TRBJ2-5; tentative D call: TRBD1 (6 bases). The germline V gene has CDR1 MNHNS and CDR2 SASEGT. This CDR3 comprises 15 residues. V was trimmed by 0 bases and J by 5 bases, leaving 13 bases between them. The CDR3 nucleotides read TGTGCCAGCAGTGAAGCCCCTGGGGGCGTGGAGACCCAGTACTTC. It encodes CASSEAPGGVETQYF.

This rearrangement joins TRBV6-5 to TRBJ2-1; D remains ambiguous. This CDR3 has 13 amino acids. Germline V gene lookup returns CDR1 MNHEY and CDR2 SVGAGI. Trimming shortened V by 2 bases and J by 3 bases, and 5 bases separated the two germline ends. The CDR3 nucleotides read TGTGCCAGCAGTTACAGGGACTACAATGAGCAGTTCTTC. This translates into CASSYRDYNEQFF.

The chain joins TRBV27 to TRBJ2-2; no definite D call. V was clipped by 8 bases and J by 3 bases, with 10 bases between them. The CDR3 totals 13 residues. Germline CDR1 and CDR2: MNHEY and SMNVEV (reference sequence). CDR3 residues: CASSKRYTGELFF. CDR3 in DNA: TGTGCCAGCTCGAAGCGTTACACCGGGGAGCTGTTTTTT.

This chain joins TRBV10-1 and TRBJ2-7; D is unresolved. The germline V and J ends were trimmed by 3 bases and 8 bases, with 2 bases remaining between them. The germline V gene encodes CDR1 WNHNN and CDR2 SYGVQD (reference sequence). This CDR3 has 9 amino acids. The CDR3 spells CASSEKQYF. CDR3 DNA sequence: TGCGCCAGCAGTGAAAAGCAGTACTTC.

This rearrangement joins TRBV19 to TRBJ2-1; 8 bases fit TRBD2. The germline V gene has CDR1 LNHDA and CDR2 SQIVND (reference sequence). V shed 7 bases, J shed 5 bases, and the junction held 7 bases outside the gene matches. This CDR3 is 14 amino acids long. CDR3 sequence (DNA): TGTGCCAGTAACCCAGGGACTAGTGACAATGAGCAGTTCTTC. It is translated as CASNPGTSDNEQFF.

The rearrangement uses TRBV28 and TRBJ2-1, with D possibly TRBD2 on 5 matching bases. The CDR3 runs to 16 residues. Germline values: CDR1 MDHEN, CDR2 SYDVKM. With 3 bases removed from V and 3 bases from J, the gap between germline ends came to 15 bases. CDR3 amino acids: CASSFNRAEIYNEQFF. The CDR3 DNA follows: TGTGCCAGCAGTTTCAATAGAGCGGAAATCTACAATGAGCAGTTCTTC.

This clone was observed once. The chain has TRBV5-6 and TRBJ2-7; 13 positions agree with TRBD2. Germline V CDR1 and CDR2: SGHDT, YYEEEE. Trimming took 4 bases from V and 2 from J; bases not matched to a gene: 3. CDR3 length: 15 residues. CDR3 sequence reads: CASSPGLAGTYEQYF. DNA of the CDR3: TGTGCCAGCAGCCCGGGACTAGCGGGAACCTACGAGCAGTACTTC.

This rearrangement joins TRBV19 to TRBJ2-1; possible D gene TRBD2, 5 bases. Trimming took off 8 bases at V and 9 bases at J, with 8 bases between the two ends. Germline CDR1 is LNHDA and CDR2 is SQIVND (reference sequence). The CDR3 has 10 residues. CDR3 sequence reads: CASSGGEQFF. CDR3 DNA sequence: TGTGCCAGTTCTGGAGGTGAGCAGTTCTTC.

The V gene is TRBV6-1, the J gene TRBJ1-2; D is undetermined. V lost 4 bases to trimming and J lost 4 bases, with 10 bases between them. The CDR3 has 13 amino acids. Germline CDR1 and CDR2: MNHNS and SASEGT. The CDR3 loop is CASSVQTAYGYTF. The CDR3 nucleotides read TGTGCCAGCAGTGTACAGACGGCCTATGGCTACACCTTC.

This clone was recorded once. The gene calls are TRBV27 and TRBJ2-6, with 7 bases that match TRBD1. The CDR3 covers 17 residues. From germline, CDR1 is MNHEY and CDR2 SMNVEV (reference sequence). After removal of 5 bases from V and 0 bases from J, the junction contained 7 bases not matched to a gene. CDR3 nucleotides: TGTGCCAGCAGTCCCAGGACAGGATCCTCTGGGGCCAACGTCCTGACTTTC. This sequence encodes CASSPRTGSSGANVLTF.

This rearrangement joins TRBV28 to TRBJ2-2; D is possibly TRBD2 (6 bases). This CDR3 contains 16 residues. Germline loops: CDR1 MDHEN, CDR2 SYDVKM. With 7 bases removed from V and 7 bases from J, the gap between germline ends came to 22 bases. The CDR3 loop reads CASTRDSPPGGGELFF. CDR3 bases: TGTGCCAGCACCCGGGACTCCCCGCCAGGCGGCGGGGAGCTGTTTTTT.